This TCR beta chain was profiled in a study of T cell clones after liver transplantation (dated by TCRdb to 2018 to 2020). As for the study more broadly: Samples were obtained from ITN030ST, a randomized trial in which withdrawal of immunosuppression was attempted within 2 years of liver transplantation. Donor-reactive T cell clones were identified by TCRbeta sequencing after a pre-transplant mixed lymphocyte reaction and then tracked in post-transplant blood. As an antigen-independent comparator for the donor-reactive sequences, third party-reactive TCRbeta sequences from pre-transplant MLRs were identified as well. Of the eight recipients, three were HCV-positive, while the remaining recipients had been transplanted for non-autoimmune, non-viral indications. Until randomization at 12-24 months post-transplant, subjects were given standard immunosuppression, with no induction therapy. Tolerance was defined as complete immunosuppression withdrawal for at least one year with no rise in liver enzymes beyond twice the upper limit of normal. Blood samples were taken pre-transplant, pre-randomization before withdrawal, and post-randomization after full withdrawal or failed withdrawal. Of the 8 liver transplant recipients making up the studied cohort, 3 were classified as tolerant and 5 as non-tolerant. Study-level results and caveats: In 5 of 8 subjects, circulating donor-reactive CD4 TCRbeta sequences decreased significantly after transplant, regardless of tolerance or HCV status. After accounting for repertoire turnover, donor-reactive detection was significantly reduced in 7 of 8 subjects for CD4 and 8 of 8 for CD8. Conclusions were preliminary, limited by small, heterogeneous patient numbers and non-standardized post-transplant time points. Low numbers of available donor cells limited the measurable donor-reactive repertoire in two subjects. Because no allograft tissue specimens were available, donor-reactive T cells may have migrated into the graft instead of being deleted. Donor-reactive sequences decreased more than third party-reactive sequences, which suggests partial antigen-specific deletion that was not related to withdrawal success.

As for this clone: The antigen this receptor binds is unknown. Base-call qualities are not available, and no considerably larger clone is one nucleotide away.

Using immunoSEQ, frozen genomic DNA was subjected to high-throughput TCRbeta CDR3 sequencing, a process that included PCR amplification, mapping, bias correction and internal controls. The paper's data handling went like this. Productive rearrangements were kept, and unique TCRbeta sequences were defined by CDR3 nucleotide sequence plus V and J gene. For a sequence to be called donor-reactive, it needed a frequency of at least 0.01% and at least 5-fold expansion in CFSE-low cells compared with unstimulated pre-transplant cells. Minimum frequency thresholds were set for each subject on the basis of the unstimulated sample with the lowest template count, so that a detection power of at least 90% was ensured. Jensen-Shannon divergence between the top 1000 TCRbeta sequences post- versus pre-transplant served as the measure of repertoire turnover. Two-sided Fisher's exact tests were used to test for changes in how often donor-reactive sequences were detected. Entries here come from immuneACCESS through TCRdb and include only in-frame sequences with V and J called. Some clones fail to appear in such tables; in the studies checked, an unresolved V gene covers under half of the shortfall, and the cause of the remainder is unknown. D and trimming come from the DNA, and the V and J calls and clone size come from that table. Within this sample are roughly 100,000 clones, with roughly four fifths of them counted one time only. Of the sample, about 1% is held by the ten largest clones.

Per the germline V gene, SGHRS is the CDR1 and YFSETQ is the CDR2. Counted from cysteine to phenylalanine, this CDR3 has 16 amino acids. Of the read, only the CDR3 DNA is kept; its 48 bases are in frame from base 1. A distance of 16 bases separates the germline ends of V and J, which lose 1 base and 2 bases respectively. What this sample's time point label stands for: pre-transplant. Thawed unstimulated PBMCs were stained for CD3, CD4 and CD8 and FACS-sorted into CD3+CD4+ and CD3+CD8+ populations. All 8 studied subjects were randomized to withdrawal of immunosuppression. The Qiagen DNeasy Blood and Tissue Kit was used to isolate genomic DNA.

The chain joins TRBV5-1 to TRBJ2-7; too little of a D gene remains to name it. The material was CD4+ T cells from blood, obtained before liver transplant. The clonotype was recovered from a human donor who received a liver transplant. The DNA sequence is TGCGCCAGCAGCTTGCGGTCTATAGGTTTTGCCTACGAGCAGTACTTC. The translation is CASSLRSIGFAYEQYF.